This T cell receptor (beta chain) was identified in a study of T-cell reconstitution after alpha-beta-depleted transplantation in children (dated by TCRdb to about 2016). The study in broad terms: T-cell immune reconstitution after TCRalphabeta/CD19-depleted allogeneic hematopoietic cell transplantation in children was quantitatively tracked in the study by means of TCR repertoire profiling. The study at large found these results: In some patients, the high TCRbeta diversity seen at day 60 was put down to recipient T cells and intrathymic progenitors that had survived conditioning. The apparently early recovery of alphabetaT-cell counts about two months after transplant reportedly depended on only several hundred rapidly expanded clones that came from non-depleted graft cells. Over subsequent months, a decline in hyperexpanded clone frequencies was noted, and after one year, T-cell counts and TCRbeta diversity were mostly ascribed to newly produced T cells.

Turning to this clonotype: Its antigen remains undetermined. It has no much larger one-base neighbor in the sample; base qualities were not kept.

Library creation used PCR. TCRdb names Illumina HiSeq 2500 as the instrument used. TCR libraries were prepared with molecular barcoding, using unique molecular identifiers to normalize TCRbeta repertoire quantification. Through fastp at Q25 and MiXCR, TCRdb rebuilt clones from the public reads, retaining in-frame beta chains. Every distinct CDR3 protein forms one entry, paired with its most common genes and DNA. The sample contains roughly 120,000 distinct CDR3 sequences, about a tenth of them found a single time. Clones ranked in the top ten supply nearly 35% of the sample. The intended sense of this specimen's treatment or condition label: allogeneic hematopoietic cell transplantation with graft depleted of TCRalphabeta T cells and CD19 B cells. TCRalphabeta/CD19-depleted allogeneic hematopoietic cell grafts were given to the transplant recipients, all of whom were children. CDR1 and CDR2 are drawn from the germline V gene: SGHRS, YFSETQ. Trimming accounts for 4 bases at V and 2 bases at J, while the number of junction bases matched to no gene is 7. The cysteine opens and the phenylalanine closes a CDR3 of 17 amino acids. Only the CDR3 DNA stays, 51 bases, in frame from base 1.

In this chain, TRBV5-1 is recombined with TRBJ2-1, with 12 bases matching TRBD2. The TCR comes from a boy between 2 and 10 years old with acute lymphoblastic leukemia, due to receive a stem cell transplant. The starting material was PBMCs, obtained before TCRalphabeta/CD19-depleted stem cell transplant. The nucleotides are TGCGCCAGCAGCCTGACTAGCGGGAGAGCAACCTACAATGAGCAGTTCTTC. Translated, it reads CASSLTSGRATYNEQFF.